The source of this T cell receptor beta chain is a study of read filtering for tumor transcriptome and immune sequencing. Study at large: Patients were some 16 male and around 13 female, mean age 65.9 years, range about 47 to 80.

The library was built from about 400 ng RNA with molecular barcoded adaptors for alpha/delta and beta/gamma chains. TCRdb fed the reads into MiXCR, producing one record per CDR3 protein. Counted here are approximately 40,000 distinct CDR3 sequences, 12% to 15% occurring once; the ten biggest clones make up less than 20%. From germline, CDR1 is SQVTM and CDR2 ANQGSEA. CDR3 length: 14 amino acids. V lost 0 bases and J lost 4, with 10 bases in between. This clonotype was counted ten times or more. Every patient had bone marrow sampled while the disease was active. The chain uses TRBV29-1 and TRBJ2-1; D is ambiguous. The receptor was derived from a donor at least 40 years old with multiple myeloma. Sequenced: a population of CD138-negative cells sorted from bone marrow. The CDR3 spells CSVEDITPYNEQFF. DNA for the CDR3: TGCAGCGTTGAAGATATAACACCTTACAATGAGCAGTTCTTC.